Presented here are 7 T cell receptor beta chains from one specimen sequenced in a study of blood T cell repertoires in COVID-19. The method was immunoSEQ multiplex PCR; TCRdb's version includes in-frame clones alone and lacks a portion of them. The top ten clones hold roughly 3.1% of a sample with roughly 230,000 clones, roughly 84% of them seen once. Sample: PBMCs or T cells enriched from blood (not recorded which). Receptors were obtained from a man over 45 who had recovered from COVID-19.

The V gene is TRBV7-8, the J gene TRBJ2-2; 10 bases agree with TRBD1. Germline CDR1 SGHVS, CDR2 FQNEAQ. The CDR3 sequence is 15 residues long. V shed 4 bases and J 9 bases; nucleotides not matched to a gene: 8. The CDR3 spells CASSSKDRGLRELFF. The CDR3 nucleotides read TGTGCCAGCAGCTCAAAGGACAGGGGGTTAAGGGAGCTGTTTTTT.

The V gene is TRBV29-1, the J gene TRBJ1-2; no clear D. The CDR3 has 16 amino acids. The germline V gene encodes CDR1 SQVTM and CDR2 ANQGSEA. Trimming pared 0 bases from V and 0 bases from J, leaving 14 bases between. The CDR3 coding sequence is TGCAGCGTTGAAGATGGGCTATCCCTTTCTAACTATGGCTACACCTTC. Translation gives CSVEDGLSLSNYGYTF. The full variable domain, completed using reference TRBV29-1 and TRBJ1-2, is SAVISQKPSRDICQRGTSLTIQCQVDSQVTMMFWYRQQPGQSLTLIATANQGSEATYESGFVIDKFPISRPNLTFSTLTVSNMSPEDSSIYLCSVEDGLSLSNYGYTFGSGTRLTVV.

The rearrangement uses TRBV5-1 and TRBJ1-5; 7 positions match TRBD1. CDR3 length: 15 amino acids. In germline, CDR1 is SGHRS, CDR2 YFSETQ. J gave up 0 bases and V 4 bases, and 4 bases lay outside the gene matches. Here the CDR3 reads CASSLQGTSNQPQHF. As DNA, the CDR3 is TGCGCCAGCAGCCTACAGGGGACTAGCAATCAGCCCCAGCATTTT. The full variable domain, its missing parts supplied by reference TRBV5-1 and TRBJ1-5, is KAGVTQTPRYLIKTRGQQVTLSCSPISGHRSVSWYQQTPGQGLQFLFEYFSETQRNKGNFPGRFSGRQFSNSRSEMNVSTLELGDSALYLCASSLQGTSNQPQHFGDGTRLSIL.

J is TRBJ2-7 and V is TRBV28; 8 nucleotides agree with TRBD1. The CDR3 runs 16 residues. Germline CDR1 and CDR2: MDHEN and SYDVKM. Losses at the gene ends were 5 bases for V and 4 bases for J; bases not matched to a gene: 13. This CDR3 reads CASSPPGPGQVYEQYF. The CDR3, as DNA: TGTGCCAGCAGTCCCCCGGGCCCGGGACAGGTGTACGAGCAGTACTTC.

This chain joins TRBV5-6 and TRBJ1-1, with 7 bases lining up with TRBD1. The V gene end was trimmed by 5 bases and the J gene end by 0 bases; junction bases not matched to a gene: 19. The CDR3 length is 19 residues. CDR1 and CDR2 (germline): SGHDT, YYEEEE. This CDR3 reads CASSAGGGDSRGLNTEAFF. The CDR3 region has the DNA TGTGCCAGCAGTGCTGGTGGAGGGGACAGCCGAGGGCTGAACACTGAAGCTTTCTTT.

This sequence joins TRBV5-4 and TRBJ1-4; 8 bases are a match to TRBD1. V lost 0 bases to trimming and J lost 3 bases; unmatched junction nucleotides: 7. The germline V gene encodes CDR1 SGHNT and CDR2 YYREEE (reference sequence). The CDR3 spans 17 residues. The CDR3 is CASSLGGGQGANEKLFF. The CDR3 DNA reads as TGTGCCAGCAGCTTGGGGGGAGGACAGGGAGCTAATGAAAAACTGTTTTTT.

The chain uses TRBV11-2 and TRBJ1-2; D is perhaps TRBD1 (5 bases). This CDR3 contains 13 residues. V lost 4 bases and J 8 bases, leaving 14 bases between the germline ends. Germline values: CDR1 SGHAT, CDR2 FQNNGV. The CDR3 sequence is CASSYPSREGYTF. The CDR3 DNA reads TGTGCCAGCAGCTACCCGAGCAGGGAAGGCTACACCTTC.